This T cell receptor beta chain was sequenced in a study of T cells in Graves' hyperthyroidism and ophthalmopathy (dated by TCRdb to between 2018 and 2020). With respect to the entire study: Peripheral blood was collected at initial diagnosis, before any treatment. Prospective prediction of ophthalmopathy was tested in an independent validation cohort consisting of fewer than 20 hyperthyroidism patients and around 17 patients who later progressed to ophthalmopathy. The 100 discovery patients were randomly split 7:3 into training and test sets. According to the paper, TCR Vbeta CDR3 sequencing was carried out on around 140 peripheral blood samples, which came from 40 to 45 ophthalmopathy, 80 or so hyperthyroidism and approximately 17 progressor patients. To identify distinguishing TCR V-J signatures, a discovery cohort of around 100 patients was used, comprising 43 with Graves' ophthalmopathy and approximately 58 with stable Graves' hyperthyroidism. In about 6 Graves' hyperthyroidism patients, the study also compared T-cell repertoires from thyroid tissue with T-cell repertoires from blood. Once sampling was done, hyperthyroidism patients were given methimazole at a starting dose of 30 mg daily, whereas ophthalmopathy patients were given high-dose intravenous methylprednisolone.

In the ophthalmopathy patients, disease was moderately to severely active, with a Clinical Activity Score of 3 or more, a NOSPECS grade of 4 or more, and a duration of less than 3 months. Any patient with an uncontrolled infection, another autoimmune disease, pregnancy or lactation was excluded. Clinical symptoms, serum thyroxine and TRAb, thyroid ultrasound, and orbital computed tomography formed the basis for the diagnoses. PBMCs were isolated from more than 8 ml of fresh peripheral blood by Ficoll-Paque density gradient centrifugation. Trizol reagent was used to extract total RNA, and RNA quality was then checked on an Agilent 2100 Bioanalyzer. The cysteine opens and the phenylalanine closes a CDR3 of 17 amino acids. CDR3 DNA only is kept here, 51 bases in frame from base 1. Trimming takes 5 bases off V and 3 bases off J; junction bases not matched to a gene: 12. The germline V gene (reference sequence) provides CDR1 MNHEY and CDR2 SMNVEV.

Broad study findings and their caveats: Blood samples also contained most of the expanded thyroid clonotypes (frequency above 0.001), which suggests that blood repertoires may reflect thyroid immune responses. A model built on a 13 V-J signature distinguished ophthalmopathy from stable hyperthyroidism, reaching 87.88% sensitivity and around 81% specificity in cross-validation and 80%/75% in testing. No statistical method was used to set the sample size in advance, and investigators knew the group allocation. In validation, the model predicted progression to ophthalmopathy with over 65% sensitivity and about 72% specificity, a median of 6.5 months before onset.

TCR beta CDR3 regions were amplified from RNA transcripts. The TCR CDR3 was subjected to a first round of RT-PCR using the HTBI primer set and the Qiagen OneStep RT-PCR kit. The libraries were constructed in a second round of multiplex PCR and then size-selected and purified. The libraries were sequenced on an Illumina HiSeq2000 using paired-end 100 bp reads. In the source study's methods: SOAPnuke was used to process the raw data, removing reads that contained adapters or uncalled bases, had a mean Phred below 15, or lacked an exact match to the constant primer or identifier. High-quality paired reads were merged using COPE v1.2.5, and each unique nucleotide sequence was defined as a clonotype. MiTCR v1.1 was used to align the clonotypes against IMGT TRBV, TRBD and TRBJ reference segments. The analysis included only V-J combinations with a frequency above 0.0001, which together covered over 98% of the repertoires. The TCS score was defined as the ratio of F50 (clonal expansion) to E x V (chaos), calculated using BLOSUM62-based TCRdist between CDR3 peptides within each V-J. Welch's t-statistics and random forest reduced roughly 500 V-J features to 10 to 15, which were used in a naive Bayes classifier (R e1071). The public reads were quality trimmed at Q25 with fastp and then assembled into clones with MiXCR by TCRdb, keeping productive beta chains. Merged by CDR3 protein, the rows form single entries marked with the most common genes and DNA. V and J calls and clone size were set by TCRdb, not the authors. Present in this sample are hundreds of thousands of distinct CDR3 sequences, around a quarter of which were seen just once. Approximately 10% of the sample is held by the ten biggest clonotypes.

In its sample, this clonotype was seen many times. The specificity of this receptor is unknown. Base quality data are lacking; no much larger clone is found one base away. The sequence derives from a woman aged 30 to 39 with Graves' ophthalmopathy. The sequence joins TRBV27 to TRBJ1-2; TRBD1 matches 10 bases in the middle. Material for sequencing was blood. CDR3 sequence: CASSPWDRGPKYYGYTF. The DNA sequence follows: TGTGCCAGCAGTCCCTGGGACAGGGGTCCCAAATACTATGGCTACACCTTC.